Below, 27 T cell receptor beta chains from the same sample are listed, as sequenced in a study of blood T cell repertoires in COVID-19. TCRdb's copy holds only in-frame clones and misses some; the assay was immunoSEQ multiplex PCR. The sample includes 100,000 or so clones, 91% of them seen just once. Sequenced: peripheral blood. These receptor sequences come from a man aged 18 to 29 with acute or convalescent COVID-19.

The CDR3 region is CASSLAGGDGYGYTF. The CDR3 nucleotides are TGTGCCAGCAGCTTAGCGGGGGGAGACGGCTATGGCTACACCTTC. The chain couples TRBV7-6 to TRBJ1-2, with D perhaps TRBD1 (5 bases). The V and J ends lost 0 bases and 4 bases respectively, with 12 bases between them. Germline CDR1 SGHVS, CDR2 FNYEAQ. The CDR3 runs 15 residues.

Notes on this clone: At one end the junction does not follow the germline gene, possibly because of a read error. This rearrangement joins TRBV7-2 to TRBJ1-1, with 8 bases that match TRBD1. Germline values: CDR1 SGHTA, CDR2 FQGNSA. CDR3 length: 15 amino acids. The CDR3, as DNA: TGTGCCAGCAGTTTAGAGGGAGCACAGGGGGGTTATTGGTTCTTT. The encoded protein is CASSLEGAQGGYWFF. The variable domain in full, completed from reference TRBV7-2 and TRBJ1-1, reads GAGVSQSPSNKVTEKGKDVELRCDPISGHTALYWYRQSLGQGLEFLIYFQGNSAPDKSGLPSDRFSAERTGGSVSTLTIQRTQQEDSAVYLCASSLEGAQGGYWFFGQGTRLTVV.

The rearrangement uses TRBV7-8 and TRBJ1-3; no clear D gene. The CDR3 extends over 13 amino acids. Germline CDR1 reads SGHVS; CDR2 reads FQNEAQ. V was shortened by 4 bases and J by 3 bases, with 7 bases between the two germline ends. CDR3 in DNA: TGTGCCAGCAGCTCAGCCTTTGGAAACACCATATATTTT. This gives the protein CASSSAFGNTIYF.

J is TRBJ1-2 and V is TRBV6-5; D unresolved. CDR3 size: 14 residues. In germline, CDR1 is MNHEY, CDR2 SVGAGI. Trimming shortened V by 2 bases and J by 4 bases, and 11 bases separated the two germline ends. Here the CDR3 reads CASSYREGLYGYTF. In nucleotides, the CDR3 is TGTGCCAGCAGTTACAGGGAGGGCCTCTATGGCTACACCTTC.

The V call is TRBV24-1, the J call TRBJ2-2, with 10 positions matching TRBD1. Germline assignment: CDR1 KGHDR and CDR2 SFDVKD. This CDR3 has 16 amino acids. The V gene end was trimmed by 4 bases and the J gene end by 4 bases; junction bases not matched to a gene: 5. CDR3 residues: CATSDPGQGSTGELFF. The CDR3 region has the DNA TGTGCCACCAGTGACCCGGGACAGGGGAGCACCGGGGAGCTGTTTTTT.

This chain joins TRBV29-1 and TRBJ2-7; TRBD1 aligns across 7 bases. The CDR3 has 14 amino acids. Per germline, CDR1 SQVTM and CDR2 ANQGSEA. The trim removed 7 bases at V and 2 bases at J, leaving 11 bases unmatched. The CDR3 DNA follows: TGCAGCGCTCGCCCGCATGGGACAGCCTACGAGCAGTACTTC. Protein sequence: CSARPHGTAYEQYF.

This chain links TRBV18 with TRBJ2-2, with 9 nucleotides matching TRBD1. V gave up 2 bases and J gave up 1 base; unmatched junction bases: 5. The CDR3 has 17 residues. Germline V gives CDR1 KGHSH, CDR2 LQKENI. This chain's CDR3 is CASSPYGDRENTGELFF. For the CDR3, the DNA is TGTGCCAGCTCACCATACGGGGACAGGGAGAACACCGGGGAGCTGTTTTTT.

The J gene is TRBJ1-1, the V gene TRBV12-3 or TRBV12-4; perhaps TRBD1 as D (5 bases). Trimming removed 7 bases at V and 11 bases at J, with 14 bases between. There are 11 residues in the CDR3. The CDR3 region has the DNA TGTGCCAGCACCCAAAGGGGAAGGGCTTTCTTT. Translated, it gives CASTQRGRAFF.

This chain joins TRBV29-1 and TRBJ1-1, with D maybe TRBD1 (6 bases). CDR3 length equals 11 residues. Trimming took off 7 bases at V and 8 bases at J, with 14 bases between the two ends. From germline, CDR1 is SQVTM and CDR2 ANQGSEA. Here the CDR3 reads CSGGTGLEAFF. The CDR3 DNA reads TGCAGCGGAGGAACAGGGCTCGAAGCTTTCTTT.

The V gene is TRBV4-2, the J gene TRBJ1-1; the match to TRBD1 covers 7 bases. Per germline, CDR1 LGHNA and CDR2 YNFKEQ. This CDR3 contains 15 residues. Losses at the gene ends were 4 bases for V and 1 base for J; bases not matched to a gene: 6. CDR3: CASSLDRAPNTEAFF. CDR3 coding DNA: TGTGCCAGCAGCCTAGACAGGGCCCCGAACACTGAAGCTTTCTTT.

The J gene is TRBJ1-2, the V gene TRBV10-3, with D possibly TRBD1 on 6 matching bases. CDR1 and CDR2 from the germline V gene are ENHRY and SYGVKD. The CDR3 is 13 amino acids. Trimming left V 6 bases short and J 3 bases short, with 11 bases between. The CDR3 region has the DNA TGTGCCATCAGAAGGGGGTACGACTATGGCTACACCTTC. Translated, it gives CAIRRGYDYGYTF.

In its sample, this clone was seen once. The CDR3, as DNA: TGTGCCTGGACTAGGACGAGTCGGGGCTATAATTCACCCCTCCACTTT. This sequence encodes CAWTRTSRGYNSPLHF. The chain recombines TRBV30 with TRBJ1-6, with D unclear. Per germline, CDR1 GTSNPN and CDR2 SVGIG (reference sequence). With 4 bases removed from V and 3 bases from J, the gap between germline ends came to 16 bases. The CDR3 extends over 16 amino acids.

The genes are TRBV2 and TRBJ1-1; 10 bases map to TRBD1. Germline-derived CDR1 and CDR2 are SNHLY and FYNNEI. With V trimmed by 5 bases and J by 0 bases, 12 bases remained unmatched. The CDR3 consists of 18 residues. The CDR3 here is CASSPGTGEFELNTEAFF. In DNA, the CDR3 is TGTGCCAGCAGTCCTGGGACAGGGGAATTTGAGTTGAACACTGAAGCTTTCTTT.

The V and J genes are TRBV12-3 or TRBV12-4 and TRBJ1-2, with D unresolved. Between the trimmed V and J ends, which lost 3 bases and 4 bases, there was a span of 9 bases. The length of the CDR3 is 13 residues. The CDR3 spells CASSFTVLYGYTF. DNA of the CDR3: TGTGCCAGCAGTTTTACTGTTCTCTATGGCTACACCTTC.

V gene TRBV30 combines with J gene TRBJ2-7, with D possibly TRBD1 on 6 matching bases. Germline V gives CDR1 GTSNPN, CDR2 SVGIG (reference sequence). V was clipped by 4 bases and J by 3 bases, with 19 bases between them. CDR3 length: 15 amino acids. The CDR3: CAWMWSGPGHYEQYF. As DNA, the CDR3 is TGTGCCTGGATGTGGTCGGGCCCGGGACACTACGAGCAGTACTTC.

The gene calls are TRBV29-1 and TRBJ2-7; maybe TRBD1 (5 bases). Trimming took off 8 bases at V and 2 bases at J, with 13 bases between the two ends. This CDR3 spans 12 amino acids. Germline V CDR1 and CDR2: SQVTM, ANQGSEA. The CDR3, as DNA: TGCAGCACTATCGACAGTCCCTACGAGCAGTACTTC. Its protein product is CSTIDSPYEQYF.

CDR3 nucleotide sequence: TGTGCCAGCAGCGTAGGGACAGGGGATTCACCCCTCCACTTT. It yields the protein CASSVGTGDSPLHF. The rearrangement links TRBV9 to TRBJ1-6; 9 positions match TRBD1. Germline values: CDR1 SGDLS, CDR2 YYNGEE. V shed 0 bases and J 8 bases; nucleotides not matched to a gene: 0. This CDR3 is built from 14 residues.

The chain has TRBV7-9 and TRBJ2-2; 9 bases are shared with TRBD2. There are 16 residues in the CDR3. Germline V gives CDR1 SEHNR, CDR2 FQNEAQ (reference sequence). After removal of 4 bases from V and 4 bases from J, the junction contained 7 bases not matched to a gene. Here the CDR3 reads CASSSAGGPGTGELFF. The CDR3, as DNA: TGTGCCAGCAGCTCGGCGGGGGGGCCGGGCACCGGGGAGCTGTTTTTT. The complete variable domain, with remaining parts taken from reference TRBV7-9 and TRBJ2-2, reads DTGVSQNPRHKITKRGQNVTFRCDPISEHNRLYWYRQTLGQGPEFLTYFQNEAQLEKSRLLSDRFSAERPKGSFSTLEIQRTEQGDSAMYLCASSSAGGPGTGELFFGEGSRLTVL.

The V gene is TRBV6-5, the J gene TRBJ1-2; no clear D. V lost 5 bases and J lost 3, with 16 bases in between. CDR3 size: 15 residues. Germline V gene sequence: CDR1 MNHEY, CDR2 SVGAGI. CDR3: CASSLNSGVDYGYTF. CDR3 in DNA: TGTGCCAGCAGTCTGAATAGCGGGGTGGACTATGGCTACACCTTC.

CDR3 loop: CASSSSPQGPAYGNTIYF. The CDR3 nucleotides read TGTGCCAGTAGTTCGTCCCCTCAGGGGCCCGCTTATGGAAACACCATATATTTT. The chain joins TRBV19 to TRBJ1-3; maybe TRBD1 (6 bases). V lost 5 bases, J lost 3 bases, and 23 bases lay in between. The CDR3 spans 18 residues. Germline V gives CDR1 LNHDA, CDR2 SQIVND (reference sequence).

The V call is TRBV30, the J call TRBJ2-4; no reliable D call. Trimming took 0 bases from V and 0 from J, leaving 21 bases between them. CDR1 and CDR2 from the germline V gene are GTSNPN and SVGIG (reference sequence). This CDR3 is built from 19 residues. The CDR3 spells CAWSVARHDVELAKNIQYF. Here the CDR3 DNA reads TGTGCCTGGAGTGTAGCCAGGCACGACGTGGAATTAGCCAAAAACATTCAGTACTTC.

V is TRBV29-1 and J is TRBJ2-5; 8 positions match TRBD2. With 6 bases clipped from V and 4 bases from J, the junction kept 4 bases outside the gene matches. The CDR3 runs 12 residues. The germline gives CDR1 SQVTM, CDR2 ANQGSEA. The chain's CDR3 is CSVAGGGETQYF. In DNA form, the CDR3 reads TGCAGCGTGGCGGGAGGAGGAGAGACCCAGTACTTC.

The chain links TRBV2 to TRBJ1-5; tentative D call: TRBD1 (6 bases). The CDR3 length is 14 residues. Trimming removed 4 bases at V and 6 bases at J, with 13 bases between. The germline CDR1 and CDR2 sequences are SNHLY and FYNNEI. CDR3 sequence (DNA): TGTGCCAGCAGTGGGGACCAGGGGCTTCAGCCCCAGCATTTT. This gives the protein CASSGDQGLQPQHF.

V gene TRBV4-2 combines with J gene TRBJ1-1, with 12 positions matching TRBD1. After removal of 1 base from V and 8 bases from J, the junction contained 8 bases not matched to a gene. Germline lookup yields CDR1 LGHNA and CDR2 YNFKEQ. This CDR3 contains 16 residues. The chain's CDR3 is CASSQVTGTGGAEAFF. For the CDR3, the DNA is TGTGCCAGCAGCCAAGTCACTGGGACAGGGGGCGCCGAAGCTTTCTTT.

J is TRBJ2-2 and V is TRBV25-1, with 11 positions matching TRBD2. CDR3 size: 17 residues. CDR1 and CDR2 from the germline V gene are MGHDK and SYGVNS. V was clipped by 6 bases and J by 0 bases; unmatched bases: 6. The chain's CDR3 is CASRATGLAANTGELFF. The CDR3 DNA sequence: TGTGCCAGCAGGGCTACGGGACTAGCGGCGAACACCGGGGAGCTGTTTTTT.

The CDR3 loop is CASSYGGVNQPQHF. Written as DNA, the CDR3 is TGTGCCAGCAGCTACGGGGGAGTCAATCAGCCCCAGCATTTT. This chain uses TRBV5-4 with TRBJ1-5, with D perhaps TRBD1 (5 bases). Trimming shortened V by 3 bases and J by 3 bases, and 10 bases separated the two germline ends. Germline lookup yields CDR1 SGHNT and CDR2 YYREEE (reference sequence). CDR3 length: 14 amino acids.

This clone is a singleton in its sample. The rearrangement links TRBV2 to TRBJ1-5; D gene ambiguous. Per germline, CDR1 SNHLY and CDR2 FYNNEI. Trimming took 3 bases from V and 1 from J, leaving 4 bases between them. This CDR3 contains 13 residues. CDR3 sequence reads: CASSDESNQPQHF. Written as DNA, the CDR3 is TGTGCCAGCAGTGACGAGAGCAATCAGCCCCAGCATTTT.